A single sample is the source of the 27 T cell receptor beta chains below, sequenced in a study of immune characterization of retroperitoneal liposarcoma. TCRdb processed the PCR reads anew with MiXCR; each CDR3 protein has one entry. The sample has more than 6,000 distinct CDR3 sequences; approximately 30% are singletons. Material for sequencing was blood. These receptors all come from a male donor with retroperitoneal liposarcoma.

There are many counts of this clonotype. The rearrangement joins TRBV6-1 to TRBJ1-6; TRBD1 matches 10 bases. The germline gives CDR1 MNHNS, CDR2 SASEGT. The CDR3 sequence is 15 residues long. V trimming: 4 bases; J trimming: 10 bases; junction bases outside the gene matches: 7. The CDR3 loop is CASSVRTGGNSPLHF. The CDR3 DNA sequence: TGTGCCAGCAGTGTTAGGACAGGGGGAAACTCACCCCTCCACTTT.

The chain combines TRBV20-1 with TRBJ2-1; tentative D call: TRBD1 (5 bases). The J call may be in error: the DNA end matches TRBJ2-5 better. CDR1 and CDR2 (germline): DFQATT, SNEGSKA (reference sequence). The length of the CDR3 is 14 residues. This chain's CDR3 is CSARDGALLETQYF. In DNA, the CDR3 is TGCAGTGCTAGAGATGGGGCACTCTTAGAGACCCAGTACTTC.

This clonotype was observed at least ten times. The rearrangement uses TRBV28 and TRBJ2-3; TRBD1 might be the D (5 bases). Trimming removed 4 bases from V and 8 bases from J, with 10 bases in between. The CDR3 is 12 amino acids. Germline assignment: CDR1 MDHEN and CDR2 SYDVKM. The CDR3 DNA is TGTGCCAGCAGTTCCCTGCAGGGTACGCAGTATTTT. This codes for CASSSLQGTQYF.

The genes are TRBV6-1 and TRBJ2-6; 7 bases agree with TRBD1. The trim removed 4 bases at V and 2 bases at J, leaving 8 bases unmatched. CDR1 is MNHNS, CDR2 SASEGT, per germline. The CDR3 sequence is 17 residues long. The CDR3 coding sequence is TGTGCCAGCAGTGCTAAACCCACAGGGGCTGGGGCCAACGTCCTGACTTTC. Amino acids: CASSAKPTGAGANVLTF.

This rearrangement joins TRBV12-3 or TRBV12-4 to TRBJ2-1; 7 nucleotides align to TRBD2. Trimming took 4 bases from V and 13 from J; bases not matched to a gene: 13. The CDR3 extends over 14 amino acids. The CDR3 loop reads CASSWDYSYFAQFF. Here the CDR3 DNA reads TGTGCCAGCAGTTGGGACTACAGTTATTTTGCCCAGTTCTTC.

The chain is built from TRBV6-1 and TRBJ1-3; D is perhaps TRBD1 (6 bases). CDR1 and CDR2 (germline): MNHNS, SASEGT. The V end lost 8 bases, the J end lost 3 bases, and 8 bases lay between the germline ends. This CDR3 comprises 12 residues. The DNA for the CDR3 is TGTGCCAGCCACAGGGATGGAAACACCATATATTTT. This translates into CASHRDGNTIYF.

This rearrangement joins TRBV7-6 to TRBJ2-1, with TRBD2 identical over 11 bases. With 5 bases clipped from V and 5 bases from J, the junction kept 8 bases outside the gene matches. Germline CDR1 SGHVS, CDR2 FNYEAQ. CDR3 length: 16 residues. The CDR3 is CASSPLAGVHNNEQFF. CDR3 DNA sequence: TGTGCCAGCAGCCCACTAGCGGGAGTACATAACAATGAGCAGTTCTTC.

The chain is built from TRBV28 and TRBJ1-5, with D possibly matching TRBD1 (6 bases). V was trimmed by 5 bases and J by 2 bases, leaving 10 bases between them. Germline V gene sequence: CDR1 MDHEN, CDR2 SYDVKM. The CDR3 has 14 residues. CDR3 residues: CASSTPGGNQPQHF. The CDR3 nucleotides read TGTGCCAGCAGTACACCAGGGGGCAATCAGCCCCAGCATTTT.

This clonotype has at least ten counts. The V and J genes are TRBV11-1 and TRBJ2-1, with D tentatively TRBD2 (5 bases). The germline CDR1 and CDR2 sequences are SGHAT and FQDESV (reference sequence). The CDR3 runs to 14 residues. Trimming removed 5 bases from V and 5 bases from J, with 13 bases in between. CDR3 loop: CASSRSGKDNEQFF. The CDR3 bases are TGTGCCAGCAGCAGATCCGGGAAAGACAATGAGCAGTTCTTC.

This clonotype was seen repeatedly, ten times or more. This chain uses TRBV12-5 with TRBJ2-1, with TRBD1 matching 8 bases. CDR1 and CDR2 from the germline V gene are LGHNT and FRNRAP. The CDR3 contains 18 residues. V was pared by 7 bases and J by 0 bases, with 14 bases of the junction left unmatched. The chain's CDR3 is CASAQDRDSLPSYNEQFF. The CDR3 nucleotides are TGTGCTAGTGCCCAGGACAGGGACAGTTTACCCTCCTACAATGAGCAGTTCTTC. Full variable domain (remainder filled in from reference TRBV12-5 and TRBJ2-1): DARVTQTPRHKVTEMGQEVTMRCQPILGHNTVFWYRQTMMQGLELLAYFRNRAPLDDSGMPKDRFSAEMPDATLATLKIQPSEPRDSAVYFCASAQDRDSLPSYNEQFFGPGTRLTVL.

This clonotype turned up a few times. The CDR3, as DNA: TGTGCCAGCGGTCGTAACTATAATTCACCCCTCCACTTT. As protein: CASGRNYNSPLHF. The V call is TRBV28, the J call TRBJ1-6; D ambiguous. The CDR3 extends over 13 amino acids. V lost 8 bases, J lost 3 bases, and 8 bases lay in between. CDR1 and CDR2 (germline): MDHEN, SYDVKM.

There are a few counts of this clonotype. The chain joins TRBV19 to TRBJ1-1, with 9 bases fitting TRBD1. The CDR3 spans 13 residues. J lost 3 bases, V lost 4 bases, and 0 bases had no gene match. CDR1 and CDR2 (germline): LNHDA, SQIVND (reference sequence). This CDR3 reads CASSRDRDTEAFF. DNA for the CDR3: TGTGCCAGTAGTAGGGACAGGGACACTGAAGCTTTCTTT.

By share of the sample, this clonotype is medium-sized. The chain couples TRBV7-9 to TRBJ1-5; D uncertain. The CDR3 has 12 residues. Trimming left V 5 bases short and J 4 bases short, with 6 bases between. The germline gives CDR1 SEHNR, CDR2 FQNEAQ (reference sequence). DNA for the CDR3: TGTGCCAGCAGCGTAAATAATCAGCCCCAGCATTTT. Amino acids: CASSVNNQPQHF. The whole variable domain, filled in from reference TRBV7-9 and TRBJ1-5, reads DTGVSQNPRHKITKRGQNVTFRCDPISEHNRLYWYRQTLGQGPEFLTYFQNEAQLEKSRLLSDRFSAERPKGSFSTLEIQRTEQGDSAMYLCASSVNNQPQHFGDGTRLSIL.

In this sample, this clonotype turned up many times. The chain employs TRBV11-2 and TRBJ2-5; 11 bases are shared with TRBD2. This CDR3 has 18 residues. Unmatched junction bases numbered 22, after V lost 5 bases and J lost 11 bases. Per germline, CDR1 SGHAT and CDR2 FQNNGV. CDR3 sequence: CASSPRGGLAGGRNEQYF. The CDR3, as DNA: TGTGCCAGCAGCCCACGCGGTGGTCTAGCGGGGGGTCGGAATGAGCAGTACTTC.

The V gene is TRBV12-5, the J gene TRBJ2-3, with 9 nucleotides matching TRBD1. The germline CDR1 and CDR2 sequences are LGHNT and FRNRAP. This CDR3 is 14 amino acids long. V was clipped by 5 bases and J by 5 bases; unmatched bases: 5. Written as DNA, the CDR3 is TGTGCTAGTGGTCGGGACAGGGTTCGAGATACGCAGTATTTT. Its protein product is CASGRDRVRDTQYF.

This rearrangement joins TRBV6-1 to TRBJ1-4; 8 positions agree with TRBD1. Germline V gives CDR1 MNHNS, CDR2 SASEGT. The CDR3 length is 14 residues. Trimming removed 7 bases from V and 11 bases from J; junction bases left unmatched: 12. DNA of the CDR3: TGTGCCAGCACCTTGGACAGGGCGGGGCGGAAACTGTTTTTT. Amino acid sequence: CASTLDRAGRKLFF.

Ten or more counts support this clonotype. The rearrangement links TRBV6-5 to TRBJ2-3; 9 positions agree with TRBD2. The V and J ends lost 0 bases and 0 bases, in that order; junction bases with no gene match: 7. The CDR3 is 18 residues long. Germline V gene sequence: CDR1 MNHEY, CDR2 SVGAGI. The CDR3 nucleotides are TGTGCCAGCAGTTACTCGATCCTAGCGGGACCTAGCACAGATACGCAGTATTTT. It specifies CASSYSILAGPSTDTQYF.

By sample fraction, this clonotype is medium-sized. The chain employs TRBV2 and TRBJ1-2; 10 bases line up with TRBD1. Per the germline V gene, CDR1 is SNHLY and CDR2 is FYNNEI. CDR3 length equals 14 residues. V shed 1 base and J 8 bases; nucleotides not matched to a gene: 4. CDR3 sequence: CASSEGGQGLGYTF. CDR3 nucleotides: TGTGCCAGCAGTGAAGGGGGACAGGGGCTAGGCTACACCTTC.

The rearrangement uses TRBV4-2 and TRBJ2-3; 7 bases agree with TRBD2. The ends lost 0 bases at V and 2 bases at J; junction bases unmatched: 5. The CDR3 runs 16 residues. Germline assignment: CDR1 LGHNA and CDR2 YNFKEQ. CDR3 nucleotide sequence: TGTGCCAGCAGCCAAGAACCAGCGGGAAACACAGATACGCAGTATTTT. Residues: CASSQEPAGNTDTQYF.

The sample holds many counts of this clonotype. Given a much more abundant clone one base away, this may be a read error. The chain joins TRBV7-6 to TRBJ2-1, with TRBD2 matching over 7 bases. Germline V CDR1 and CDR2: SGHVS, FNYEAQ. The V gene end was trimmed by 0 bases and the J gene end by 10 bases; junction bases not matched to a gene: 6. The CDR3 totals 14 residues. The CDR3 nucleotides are TGTGCCAGCAGCTTAGCCGGGACTAACGACGAGCAGTTCTTC. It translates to CASSLAGTNDEQFF.

The CDR3 spells CASRPGGRLNYGYTF. CDR3 DNA sequence: TGTGCCAGCAGACCGGGGGGACGCTTGAACTATGGCTACACCTTC. The rearrangement uses TRBV11-2 and TRBJ1-2; tentative D call: TRBD1 (5 bases). Germline loops: CDR1 SGHAT, CDR2 FQNNGV. The germline V and J ends were trimmed by 6 bases and 2 bases, with 16 bases remaining between them. The CDR3 has 15 residues.

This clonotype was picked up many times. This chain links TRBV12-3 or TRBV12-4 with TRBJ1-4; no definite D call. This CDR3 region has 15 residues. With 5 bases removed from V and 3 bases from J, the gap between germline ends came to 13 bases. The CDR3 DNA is TGTGCCAGCAGTCCGGCCTCCGGGGCTAATGAAAAACTGTTTTTT. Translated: CASSPASGANEKLFF.

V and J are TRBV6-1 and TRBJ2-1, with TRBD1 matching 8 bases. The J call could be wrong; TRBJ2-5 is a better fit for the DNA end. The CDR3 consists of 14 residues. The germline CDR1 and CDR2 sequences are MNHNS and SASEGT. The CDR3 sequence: CASSLQGEEETQYF. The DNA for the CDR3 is TGTGCCAGCAGTTTACAGGGGGAAGAAGAGACCCAGTACTTC.

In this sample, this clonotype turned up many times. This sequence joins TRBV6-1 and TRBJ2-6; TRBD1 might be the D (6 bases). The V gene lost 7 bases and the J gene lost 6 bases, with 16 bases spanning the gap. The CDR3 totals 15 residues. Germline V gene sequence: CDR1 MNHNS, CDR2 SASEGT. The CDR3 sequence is CASTKVTGKANVLTF. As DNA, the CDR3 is TGTGCCAGCACCAAAGTGACAGGCAAGGCCAACGTCCTGACTTTC.

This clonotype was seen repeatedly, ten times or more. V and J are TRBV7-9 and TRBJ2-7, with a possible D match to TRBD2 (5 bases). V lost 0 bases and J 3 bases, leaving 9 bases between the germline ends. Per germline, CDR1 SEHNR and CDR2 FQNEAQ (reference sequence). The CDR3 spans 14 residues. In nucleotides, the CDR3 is TGTGCCAGCAGCTTAGCGCGGGCAGGCTACGAGCAGTACTTC. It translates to CASSLARAGYEQYF.

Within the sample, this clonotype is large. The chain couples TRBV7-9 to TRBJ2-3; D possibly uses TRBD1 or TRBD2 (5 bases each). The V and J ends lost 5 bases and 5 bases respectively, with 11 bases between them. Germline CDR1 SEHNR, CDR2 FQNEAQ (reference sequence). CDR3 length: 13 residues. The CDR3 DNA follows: TGTGCCAGCAGCCTCCAGGGAGTAGATACGCAGTATTTT. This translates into CASSLQGVDTQYF.

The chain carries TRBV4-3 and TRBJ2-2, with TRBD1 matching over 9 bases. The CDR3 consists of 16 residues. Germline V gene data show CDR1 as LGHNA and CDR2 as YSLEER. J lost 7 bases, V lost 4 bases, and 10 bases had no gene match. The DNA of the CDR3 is TGCGCCAGCAGCCTCGGGACAGGGTCTTTAGTCGGGGAGCTGTTTTTT. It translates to CASSLGTGSLVGELFF.